One sample yielded the 27 T cell receptor beta chains listed below, sequenced in a study of blood T cell repertoires in COVID-19. Only in-frame clones appear in the TCRdb table, and some are missing; sequencing was by immunoSEQ multiplex PCR. The sample has about 73,000 clones, approximately 90% seen once. Input material: peripheral blood. The receptors were gathered from a woman aged 18-30 years with acute or convalescent COVID-19.

The chain links TRBV15 to TRBJ1-1; D may be TRBD1 (6 bases). The germline V gene has CDR1 LNHNV and CDR2 YYDKDF (reference sequence). V shed 1 base and J shed 3 bases, with 9 bases lying between them. The CDR3 covers 14 residues. CDR3 nucleotide sequence: TGTGCCACCAGCAGAGCCCCAGGGGACACTGAAGCTTTCTTT. This gives the protein CATSRAPGDTEAFF.

The CDR3 protein is CASSSPGDEQFF. DNA of the CDR3: TGTGCCAGCAGTTCACCGGGTGATGAGCAGTTCTTC. V is TRBV28 and J is TRBJ2-1; D remains unclear. CDR1 is MDHEN, CDR2 SYDVKM, per germline. V gave up 4 bases and J gave up 8 bases, with 9 bases separating them. The CDR3 sequence is 12 residues long. Based on the CDR3 plus reference TRBV28 and TRBJ2-1, the full variable domain is DVKVTQSSRYLVKRTGEKVFLECVQDMDHENMFWYRQDPGLGLRLIYFSYDVKMKEKGDIPEGYSVSREKKERFSLILESASTNQTSMYLCASSSPGDEQFFGPGTRLTVL.

The chain employs TRBV6-5 and TRBJ2-7; possibly TRBD2 for D (6 bases). Trimming took off 6 bases at V and 0 bases at J, with 12 bases between the two ends. This CDR3 has 14 residues. CDR1 MNHEY and CDR2 SVGAGI come from the germline V gene. The CDR3 protein is CASSPSGYSYEQYF. The CDR3 bases are TGTGCCAGCAGCCCAAGCGGGTACTCCTACGAGCAGTACTTC.

The chain joins TRBV30 to TRBJ1-1; D is unclear. The CDR3 runs 11 residues. Germline CDR1 GTSNPN, CDR2 SVGIG (reference sequence). Trimming removed 7 bases at V and 0 bases at J, with 6 bases between. The CDR3 DNA sequence: TGTGCCTACGGAGTGAACACTGAAGCTTTCTTT. Amino acids: CAYGVNTEAFF.

The chain couples TRBV5-1 to TRBJ2-1; weak D call: TRBD2 (6 bases). This CDR3 is 15 amino acids long. CDR1 and CDR2 (germline): SGHRS, YFSETQ. Trimming took off 4 bases at V and 5 bases at J, with 16 bases between the two ends. CDR3 DNA: TGCGCCAGCAGCCTCTCTGCGGGACTGAACAATGAGCAGTTCTTC. Translation: CASSLSAGLNNEQFF.

This sequence joins TRBV12-3 or TRBV12-4 and TRBJ1-5, with a tentative D call TRBD1 (6 bases). V was pared by 6 bases and J by 5 bases, with 11 bases between. The CDR3 is 13 amino acids. The CDR3 nucleotides read TGTGCCAGCAGCACCGGGGGGCATCAGCCCCAGCATTTT. Translated, it gives CASSTGGHQPQHF.

The chain employs TRBV6-5 and TRBJ2-7; TRBD2 agrees at 15 bases. Germline CDR1 reads MNHEY; CDR2 reads SVGAGI. The ends lost 0 bases at V and 7 bases at J; junction bases unmatched: 4. The CDR3 spans 16 residues. CDR3 loop: CASSYSRTSGRAEQYF. In DNA form, the CDR3 reads TGTGCCAGCAGTTACTCGAGGACTAGCGGGAGGGCAGAGCAGTACTTC.

The chain uses TRBV19 and TRBJ1-6, with TRBD1 matching over 9 bases. Trimming took 5 bases from V and 10 from J; bases not matched to a gene: 3. Germline V gene lookup returns CDR1 LNHDA and CDR2 SQIVND (reference sequence). CDR3 length: 13 residues. The CDR3 protein is CASSRDRASPLHF. DNA of the CDR3: TGTGCCAGTAGTCGGGACAGGGCCTCACCCCTCCACTTT.

The chain uses TRBV27 and TRBJ1-6; D gene unclear. The CDR3 is made up of 14 amino acids. The V gene lost 2 bases and the J gene lost 4 bases, with 6 bases spanning the gap. Germline V gene sequence: CDR1 MNHEY, CDR2 SMNVEV (reference sequence). The CDR3 DNA is TGTGCCAGCAGTTTAGGGCAGTATAATTCACCCCTCCACTTT. As protein: CASSLGQYNSPLHF.

This clone is a singleton in its sample. The chain uses TRBV5-5 and TRBJ2-1, with 7 bases fitting TRBD2. The CDR3 covers 15 residues. Germline CDR1 reads SGHKS; CDR2 reads YYEKEE (reference sequence). After removal of 1 base from V and 5 bases from J, the junction contained 6 bases not matched to a gene. CDR3 region: CASSLFGTTDNEQFF. CDR3 coding DNA: TGTGCCAGCAGCTTGTTTGGGACTACTGACAATGAGCAGTTCTTC.

V is TRBV7-2 and J is TRBJ2-3; TRBD2 might be the D (5 bases). The length of the CDR3 is 16 residues. Germline V lookup: CDR1 SGHTA, CDR2 FQGNSA. Trimming left V 4 bases short and J 1 base short, with 15 bases between. The CDR3 bases are TGTGCCAGCAGCTCGTCGCTAGCAGTTCGCACAGATACGCAGTATTTT. It encodes CASSSSLAVRTDTQYF.

The rearrangement links TRBV2 to TRBJ2-5; TRBD1 matches at 8 bases. Trimming cost V 8 bases and J 0 bases; bases outside gene matches: 14. Germline V CDR1 and CDR2: SNHLY, FYNNEI. The CDR3 loop spans 17 amino acids. The CDR3 nucleotides read TGTGCCAGCCGAGGAGCAGGGGGCGCCTACTACCAAGAGACCCAGTACTTC. Translation: CASRGAGGAYYQETQYF.

This clone is a singleton in its sample. This chain connects TRBV7-2 to TRBJ1-2, with a tentative D call TRBD1 (5 bases). The CDR3 is made up of 13 amino acids. Trimming left V 1 base short and J 3 bases short, with 6 bases between. Germline-derived CDR1 and CDR2 are SGHTA and FQGNSA. The DNA of the CDR3 is TGTGCCAGCAGCTTAGGGGGCGACTATGGCTACACCTTC. Its translation is CASSLGGDYGYTF.

The V and J genes are TRBV5-8 and TRBJ1-2, with a tentative D call TRBD1 (6 bases). With 1 base removed from V and 7 bases from J, the gap between germline ends came to 17 bases. This CDR3 contains 15 residues. Germline V gene sequence: CDR1 SGHTS, CDR2 YDEGEE. The CDR3 region has the DNA TGTGCCAGCAGCTTGAGGGGGACACCAGAAGTTGGCTACACCTTC. Its protein is CASSLRGTPEVGYTF.

The chain recombines TRBV27 with TRBJ2-7; 9 nucleotides line up with TRBD2. CDR3 length equals 14 residues. V dropped 5 bases and J dropped 7; count of bases not matched to a gene: 9. Germline V gene sequence: CDR1 MNHEY, CDR2 SMNVEV (reference sequence). CDR3 protein: CASSTGLAPDEQYF. The CDR3 region has the DNA TGTGCCAGCAGTACGGGACTAGCTCCGGATGAGCAGTACTTC.

The rearrangement links TRBV6-6 to TRBJ1-3; no clear D gene. The V end was cut by 2 bases, the J end by 0 bases, with 8 bases between. CDR1 is MNHNY and CDR2 is SVGAGI in the germline V gene (reference sequence). The CDR3 length is 15 residues. The chain's CDR3 is CASSYDGISGNTIYF. As DNA, the CDR3 is TGTGCCAGCAGTTACGACGGGATCTCTGGAAACACCATATATTTT.

The chain employs TRBV5-1 and TRBJ2-3; possible D gene TRBD2, 6 bases. The ends were cut back, 2 bases at V and 0 bases at J, with 13 bases in the middle. Germline assignment: CDR1 SGHRS and CDR2 YFSETQ. The CDR3 is 16 amino acids. The CDR3 nucleotides are TGCGCCAGCAGCTTATCGGCGGGACCTAGCACAGATACGCAGTATTTT. As protein: CASSLSAGPSTDTQYF.

The chain links TRBV28 to TRBJ1-5, with a weak D call TRBD1 (5 bases). Trimming removed 2 bases from V and 6 bases from J, with 11 bases in between. The CDR3 is 14 amino acids. Germline CDR1 MDHEN, CDR2 SYDVKM. CDR3 in DNA: TGTGCCAGCAGTTTAAATGGGGGGACTCAGCCCCAGCATTTT. Its protein product is CASSLNGGTQPQHF.

This clone showed up just once. The chain joins TRBV7-2 to TRBJ2-3, with 8 positions matching TRBD2. Germline trimming cut 7 bases from V and 3 bases from J; bases unmatched to any gene: 9. This CDR3 spans 15 amino acids. Germline lookup yields CDR1 SGHTA and CDR2 FQGNSA. CDR3 in amino acids: CASTRTSGATDTQYF. The CDR3 bases are TGTGCCAGCACCCGTACTAGCGGAGCAACAGATACGCAGTATTTT.

V gene TRBV5-1 combines with J gene TRBJ1-2; no definite D call. This CDR3 comprises 14 residues. Germline V gives CDR1 SGHRS, CDR2 YFSETQ. V lost 0 bases and J 3 bases, leaving 9 bases between the germline ends. CDR3 sequence reads: CASSLVPEDYGYTF. The CDR3 DNA follows: TGCGCCAGCAGCTTGGTCCCGGAGGACTATGGCTACACCTTC.

The V gene is TRBV11-2, the J gene TRBJ2-5; TRBD2 matches at 12 bases. The CDR3 has 15 residues. In germline, CDR1 is SGHAT, CDR2 FQNNGV. V dropped 4 bases and J dropped 4; count of bases not matched to a gene: 4. CDR3 coding DNA: TGTGCCAGCAGCTCCCGGGGACTAGCGGGAGAGACCCAGTACTTC. Protein sequence: CASSSRGLAGETQYF.

The genes are TRBV30 and TRBJ1-1; perhaps TRBD1 as D (6 bases). CDR1 is GTSNPN and CDR2 is SVGIG in the germline V gene (reference sequence). V shed 2 bases and J shed 4 bases, with 14 bases lying between them. The CDR3 contains 14 residues. CDR3 sequence: CAWSPRTVATEAFF. The DNA of the CDR3 is TGTGCCTGGAGTCCTCGGACAGTGGCCACTGAAGCTTTCTTT.

This chain connects TRBV7-2 to TRBJ2-3; D not resolved. The V end lost 4 bases, the J end lost 6 bases, and 5 bases lay between the germline ends. The length of the CDR3 is 11 residues. Germline CDR1 SGHTA, CDR2 FQGNSA. CDR3 coding DNA: TGTGCCAGCAGCTATCTGGATACGCAGTATTTT. Its protein is CASSYLDTQYF.

V usage is TRBV27 and J usage is TRBJ1-5; a weak D match, TRBD1 (5 bases). The V and J ends lost 6 bases and 6 bases respectively, with 15 bases between them. Germline CDR1 and CDR2: MNHEY and SMNVEV (reference sequence). CDR3 length: 14 residues. The CDR3 nucleotides read TGTGCCAGCAGGGTATCCAGGGTGGCTCAGCCCCAGCATTTT. It codes for CASRVSRVAQPQHF.

V usage is TRBV30 and J usage is TRBJ2-7; 9 bases are shared with TRBD1. Germline V gene data show CDR1 as GTSNPN and CDR2 as SVGIG (reference sequence). The V segment lost 2 bases and the J segment 0 bases; nucleotides outside the gene matches: 11. CDR3 length: 17 residues. CDR3 sequence reads: CAWSPSPGQGHSYEQYF. The DNA for the CDR3 is TGTGCCTGGAGTCCCTCCCCGGGACAGGGCCACTCCTACGAGCAGTACTTC.

The chain is built from TRBV15 and TRBJ1-4; no clear D. This CDR3 comprises 14 residues. Deletions cut 3 bases from V and 5 bases from J, with 10 bases between. CDR1 and CDR2 from the germline V gene are LNHNV and YYDKDF (reference sequence). CDR3 loop: CATSSFTANEKLFF. The CDR3 region has the DNA TGTGCCACCAGCAGTTTTACAGCAAATGAAAAACTGTTTTTT.

V is TRBV3-1 (or the pseudogene TRBV3-2) and J is TRBJ2-3; D not certain. Germline V gene sequence: CDR1 LGHDT, CDR2 YNNKEL (reference sequence). The CDR3 runs to 12 residues. Trimming took off 2 bases at V and 2 bases at J, with 2 bases between the two ends. CDR3 sequence (DNA): TGTGCCAGCAGCCAACACACAGATACGCAGTATTTT. Protein product: CASSQHTDTQYF.